These 9 T cell receptor beta chains originate from one sample sequenced in a study of human T cells and chemical hapten exposure. One entry per CDR3 protein, called by TCRdb with MiXCR from the RACE reads. The sample includes about 140,000 distinct CDR3 sequences, about 10% of them seen just once. The time point is: patch test 2, 6 weeks after DPC sensitization. The treatment was: therapeutic diphenylcyclopropenone sensitization with weekly scalp DPC. Sequencing used whole blood, obtained in connection with sensitization to the hapten diphenylcyclopropenone (DPC). The receptors here all came from a woman aged 45-59 years with alopecia areata. Some clones in this sample may be carry-over from other donors' samples.

This clonotype was observed a handful of times. J is TRBJ2-7 and V is TRBV20-1; the match to TRBD2 covers 11 bases. In germline, CDR1 is DFQATT, CDR2 SNEGSKA (reference sequence). The length of the CDR3 is 14 residues. V trimming: 1 base; J trimming: 6 bases; junction bases outside the gene matches: 5. The CDR3 here is CSARVGTSGLEQYF. The CDR3 bases are TGCAGTGCTAGAGTCGGGACTAGCGGTCTCGAGCAGTACTTC.

This clonotype was observed at least ten times. V is TRBV4-2 and J is TRBJ2-2; TRBD1 might be the D (5 bases). There are 18 residues in the CDR3. In germline, CDR1 is LGHNA, CDR2 YNFKEQ. The germline V and J ends were trimmed by 4 bases and 0 bases, with 18 bases remaining between them. CDR3 residues: CASSPKPRQSANTGELFF. The CDR3 DNA reads TGTGCCAGCAGCCCGAAGCCCCGACAGTCTGCGAACACCGGGGAGCTGTTTTTT.

Many counts were recorded for this clonotype. The rearrangement uses TRBV20-1 and TRBJ1-1; D is unresolved. The ends were cut back, 3 bases at V and 4 bases at J, with 12 bases in the middle. This CDR3 spans 13 amino acids. The germline V gene has CDR1 DFQATT and CDR2 SNEGSKA (reference sequence). CDR3 coding DNA: TGCAGTGCTAGTCTCGGGGTCAGCACTGAAGCTTTCTTT. It yields the protein CSASLGVSTEAFF.

This sequence joins TRBV5-1 and TRBJ2-6; D not resolved. Trimming stripped 4 bases from V and 2 bases from J, with 7 bases between. The CDR3 loop spans 14 amino acids. Germline V CDR1 and CDR2: SGHRS, YFSETQ. CDR3 sequence (DNA): TGCGCCAGCAGCAGGGATACTGGGGCCAACGTCCTGACTTTC. It codes for CASSRDTGANVLTF.

In its sample, this clonotype was seen many times. This sequence joins TRBV5-4 and TRBJ2-2; 9 nucleotides match TRBD1. The CDR3 consists of 14 residues. The V gene's germline CDR1 is SGHNT and CDR2 YYREEE (reference sequence). Trimming took 4 bases from V and 4 from J; bases not matched to a gene: 2. The CDR3 loop is CASSAGQGTGELFF. The CDR3 region has the DNA TGTGCCAGCAGCGCGGGACAGGGCACCGGGGAGCTGTTTTTT.

This clonotype was observed a few times. The J gene is TRBJ1-6, the V gene TRBV28, with TRBD1 matching over 9 bases. The germline V gene encodes CDR1 MDHEN and CDR2 SYDVKM. This CDR3 has 17 residues. With 4 bases clipped from V and 5 bases from J, the junction kept 9 bases outside the gene matches. For the CDR3, the DNA is TGTGCCAGCAGTTCGCTGCCGGGACAGGGCGATAATTCACCCCTCCACTTT. This gives the protein CASSSLPGQGDNSPLHF.

CDR3 DNA sequence: TGCAGCGTAGATCCCGGGGGAGCCGGCGGGGAGCTGTTTTTT. The encoded protein is CSVDPGGAGGELFF. V and J are TRBV29-1 and TRBJ2-2, with D maybe TRBD2 (6 bases). With 6 bases removed from V and 7 bases from J, the gap between germline ends came to 18 bases. From germline, CDR1 is SQVTM and CDR2 ANQGSEA. This CDR3 is 14 amino acids long.

This clonotype turned up a few times. The rearrangement uses TRBV4-2 and TRBJ1-1; TRBD1 is a possible D gene (6 bases). CDR1 is LGHNA and CDR2 is YNFKEQ in the germline V gene. This CDR3 contains 15 residues. The ends were cut back, 2 bases at V and 2 bases at J, with 12 bases in the middle. CDR3: CASSQNPGANTEAFF. CDR3 DNA: TGTGCCAGCAGCCAAAACCCAGGGGCCAACACTGAAGCTTTCTTT.

This clonotype came up many times. This chain joins TRBV20-1 and TRBJ1-1; D gene uncertain. V lost 6 bases, J lost 1 base, and 9 bases lay in between. This CDR3 comprises 12 residues. Germline V CDR1 and CDR2: DFQATT, SNEGSKA (reference sequence). The CDR3 protein is CSARRENTEAFF. The CDR3 region has the DNA TGCAGTGCCAGGAGGGAGAACACTGAAGCTTTCTTT.